These 18 T cell receptor beta chains share one sample of origin, sequenced in a study of T-cell reconstitution after alpha-beta-depleted transplantation in children. Unique molecular identifiers were used in preparing the TCRbeta library. TCRdb passed the PCR reads through MiXCR, listing each CDR3 protein once. Altogether 500,000 to 600,000 distinct CDR3 sequences are present, around 17% being singletons, with the ten largest covering approximately 3%. The starting material was PBMCs from the stem cell graft donor, obtained from the stem cell graft. These receptors were obtained from a human donor who donated a stem cell graft to a child with acute lymphoblastic leukemia.

The chain couples TRBV18 to TRBJ2-1, with TRBD2 as a possible D gene (5 bases). V gave up 6 bases and J gave up 2 bases, with 17 bases separating them. CDR3 length: 16 residues. CDR1 and CDR2 (germline): KGHSH, LQKENI. Here the CDR3 reads CASSASRTFPYNEQFF. CDR3 bases: TGTGCCAGCTCCGCCTCTAGGACTTTTCCCTACAATGAGCAGTTCTTC.

In this sample, this clonotype turned up a few times. The V gene is TRBV20-1, the J gene TRBJ2-7; 11 bases map to TRBD1. The length of the CDR3 is 14 residues. Trimming removed 2 bases from V and 3 bases from J; junction bases left unmatched: 3. Per germline, CDR1 DFQATT and CDR2 SNEGSKA (reference sequence). CDR3 region: CSARQGQGGYEQYF. CDR3 bases: TGCAGTGCTAGACAGGGACAGGGGGGCTACGAGCAGTACTTC.

This clonotype was detected many times. This chain uses TRBV6-5 with TRBJ2-1; TRBD2 aligns across 10 bases. The germline V gene has CDR1 MNHEY and CDR2 SVGAGI. The CDR3 runs 16 residues. The J segment lost 5 bases and the V segment lost 4 bases, leaving 8 bases of the junction unmatched. The CDR3 reads CASSSILAGDDNEQFF. CDR3 nucleotide sequence: TGTGCCAGCAGTTCAATCCTAGCGGGGGATGACAATGAGCAGTTCTTC.

V usage is TRBV10-2 and J usage is TRBJ2-7, with D uncertain. Germline V lookup: CDR1 WSHSY, CDR2 SAAADI. The germline V and J ends were trimmed by 0 bases and 2 bases, with 2 bases remaining between them. The CDR3 has 12 residues. The CDR3 region has the DNA TGCGCCAGCAGTGAGTCCACCTACGAGCAGTACTTC. Protein sequence: CASSESTYEQYF.

J is TRBJ2-2 and V is TRBV20-1, with TRBD2 identical over 9 bases. CDR1 is DFQATT, CDR2 SNEGSKA, per germline (reference sequence). The CDR3 contains 15 residues. V was pared by 1 base and J by 5 bases, with 5 bases of the junction left unmatched. CDR3 DNA: TGCAGTGCTAGAGGGCTAGCGGGGTGGACCGGGGAGCTGTTTTTT. It codes for CSARGLAGWTGELFF.

The rearrangement uses TRBV29-1 and TRBJ1-2; a weak D match, TRBD1 (6 bases). CDR1 and CDR2 (germline): SQVTM, ANQGSEA. The CDR3 length is 12 residues. V was trimmed by 5 bases and J by 8 bases, leaving 15 bases between them. CDR3 DNA sequence: TGCAGCGTTAGATGGGGGGCGCGAGGCTACACCTTC. This encodes CSVRWGARGYTF.

DNA of the CDR3: TGCGCCAGCAGCCATACGGTAGGACAAAATGAAAAACTGTTTTTT. Translating it yields CASSHTVGQNEKLFF. The V gene is TRBV4-1, the J gene TRBJ1-4, with TRBD1 as a possible D gene (5 bases). Germline assignment: CDR1 MGHRA and CDR2 YSYEKL. V gave up 3 bases and J gave up 5 bases, with 13 bases separating them. CDR3 length: 15 residues.

Only a few counts were recorded for this clonotype. This chain links TRBV20-1 with TRBJ2-7; tentatively, D is TRBD1 (5 bases). The CDR3 totals 16 residues. Germline assignment: CDR1 DFQATT and CDR2 SNEGSKA (reference sequence). V was cut by 4 bases and J by 3 bases, with 22 bases left in between. CDR3 nucleotide sequence: TGCAGTGCTATAGACAGTACCCGGAACCTTGGCTACGAGCAGTACTTC. It specifies CSAIDSTRNLGYEQYF.

Only a few counts were recorded for this clonotype. The CDR3 DNA reads TGTGCCAGCAGTGAAGACGTAGGGAGCAGCCAGCCCCAGCATTTT. It is translated as CASSEDVGSSQPQHF. This chain uses TRBV6-1 with TRBJ1-5; no firm D call. This CDR3 region has 15 residues. V dropped 1 base and J dropped 7 bases, with 14 bases sitting between them. Per the germline V gene, CDR1 is MNHNS and CDR2 is SASEGT.

This clonotype was observed a few times. The chain carries TRBV3-1 and TRBJ2-3; no clear D. V was pared by 0 bases and J by 4 bases, with 5 bases between. The CDR3 is 13 amino acids. Germline V gene data show CDR1 as LGHDT and CDR2 as YNNKEL (reference sequence). Here the CDR3 DNA reads TGTGCCAGCAGCCAAGACCCCGCAGATACGCAGTATTTT. Translation gives CASSQDPADTQYF.

The V gene is TRBV3-1, the J gene TRBJ1-1; 7 positions match TRBD1. The CDR3 covers 15 residues. Per the germline V gene, CDR1 is LGHDT and CDR2 is YNNKEL (reference sequence). V shed 3 bases and J 3 bases; nucleotides not matched to a gene: 7. As DNA, the CDR3 is TGTGCCAGCAGCCAGCAGGACAGGCCGGACACTGAAGCTTTCTTT. It codes for CASSQQDRPDTEAFF.

This clonotype was seen a handful of times. The rearrangement joins TRBV29-1 to TRBJ2-7; possibly TRBD1 for D (6 bases). CDR3 length: 16 residues. The V and J ends lost 0 bases and 1 base respectively, with 16 bases between them. Germline CDR1 is SQVTM and CDR2 is ANQGSEA. DNA of the CDR3: TGCAGCGTTGAAGAACACAGGGTCGGTTATTCCTACGAGCAGTACTTC. Its translation: CSVEEHRVGYSYEQYF.

The chain links TRBV20-1 to TRBJ1-2, with D possibly matching TRBD1 (6 bases). Germline lookup yields CDR1 DFQATT and CDR2 SNEGSKA (reference sequence). V lost 6 bases, J lost 0 bases, and 17 bases lay in between. There are 15 residues in the CDR3. The CDR3 loop reads CSAVDGGAANYGYTF. For the CDR3, the DNA is TGCAGTGCCGTAGACGGGGGGGCGGCTAACTATGGCTACACCTTC.

V is TRBV12-3 or TRBV12-4 and J is TRBJ2-7, with D possibly TRBD2 on 6 matching bases. This CDR3 has 14 residues. The ends were cut back, 5 bases at V and 5 bases at J, with 16 bases in the middle. The CDR3 reads CASSPGWRAHEQYF. The CDR3 DNA follows: TGTGCCAGCAGTCCTGGGTGGAGGGCTCACGAGCAGTACTTC.

This clonotype was found a few times. The rearrangement joins TRBV20-1 to TRBJ2-1; 12 nucleotides align to TRBD2. The V segment lost 6 bases and the J segment 13 bases; nucleotides outside the gene matches: 7. Looked up from germline, CDR1 is DFQATT and CDR2 is SNEGSKA (reference sequence). The CDR3 covers 12 residues. The CDR3 bases are TGCAGTGCCCTAGCGGGAGGGCCGAACCAGTTCTTC. This sequence encodes CSALAGGPNQFF.

This clonotype was detected once. This chain joins TRBV5-1 and TRBJ1-2; 9 bases fit TRBD1. CDR3 length: 14 residues. With V trimmed by 4 bases and J by 4 bases, 5 bases remained unmatched. Germline assignment: CDR1 SGHRS and CDR2 YFSETQ. CDR3 protein: CASSVGQGPYGYTF. CDR3 sequence (DNA): TGCGCCAGCAGCGTGGGACAGGGTCCCTATGGCTACACCTTC.

This clonotype was counted a few times. The chain recombines TRBV20-1 with TRBJ2-7, with 7 bases fitting TRBD1. Losses at the gene ends were 5 bases for V and 1 base for J; bases not matched to a gene: 8. The germline V gene encodes CDR1 DFQATT and CDR2 SNEGSKA (reference sequence). The CDR3 totals 14 residues. The CDR3 nucleotides read TGCAGTGCTTCAAAGACAGGGCTGTCCTACGAGCAGTACTTC. Translation gives CSASKTGLSYEQYF.

This chain links TRBV5-6 with TRBJ1-1; tentative D call: TRBD1 (6 bases). The CDR3 sequence is 15 residues long. Looked up from germline, CDR1 is SGHDT and CDR2 is YYEEEE. V was pared by 3 bases and J by 1 base, with 13 bases between. The CDR3 nucleotides are TGTGCCAGCAGCTGGGGGCCGCTCGGGAACACTGAAGCTTTCTTT. Translating it yields CASSWGPLGNTEAFF.